One and the same sample provided the 29 T cell receptor beta chains below, sequenced in a study of T cell responses to AZD1222 COVID-19 vaccine. Sequenced by immunoSEQ multiplex PCR; TCRdb stores in-frame clones only, minus some. Among fewer than 150,000 clones listed, approximately 85% were seen once. This specimen was peripheral blood, taken on day 0 of AZD1222 vaccination. These receptors all stem from an adult in good health.

The chain couples TRBV2 to TRBJ1-2; D is uncertain. V was pared by 8 bases and J by 4 bases, with 11 bases between. The CDR3 spans 12 residues. Germline V gene lookup returns CDR1 SNHLY and CDR2 FYNNEI. The CDR3 bases are TGTGCCAGCTTACGCCTCTCCTATGGCTACACCTTC. It codes for CASLRLSYGYTF.

The chain links TRBV7-2 to TRBJ2-3, with 16 bases that match TRBD2. The CDR3 is 18 amino acids. Germline loops: CDR1 SGHTA, CDR2 FQGNSA. V trimming: 3 bases; J trimming: 6 bases; junction bases outside the gene matches: 9. The CDR3 DNA follows: TGTGCCAGCAGCTTCTCCGGGACTAGCGGGAGGGCCGTGGATACGCAGTATTTT. Translated, it gives CASSFSGTSGRAVDTQYF.

The V and J genes are TRBV5-6 and TRBJ2-3; the D is unclear. The CDR3 spans 15 residues. Per the germline V gene, CDR1 is SGHDT and CDR2 is YYEEEE. V lost 1 base, J lost 1 base, and 10 bases lay in between. CDR3 loop: CASSLSPRRTDTQYF. The CDR3 DNA sequence: TGTGCCAGCAGCTTGTCCCCCAGACGCACAGATACGCAGTATTTT. Full variable domain (rest looked up from reference TRBV5-6 and TRBJ2-3): DAGVTQSPTHLIKTRGQQVTLRCSPKSGHDTVSWYQQALGQGPQFIFQYYEEEERQRGNFPDRFSGHQFPNYSSELNVNALLLGDSALYLCASSLSPRRTDTQYFGPGTRLTVL.

The CDR3 DNA reads as TGCACCAGCAGCACGACCGGGACAGGGGCGGCGAAGATGAACACTGAAGCTTTCTTT. Translated, it gives CTSSTTGTGAAKMNTEAFF. The chain carries TRBV1 and TRBJ1-1; the table's D call, TRBD1, was not checked against the DNA. TRBV1 has pseudogene status. The CDR3 totals 19 residues.

This clone was recorded once. The chain combines TRBV30 with TRBJ1-1; D is possibly TRBD1 (5 bases). The CDR3 sequence is 16 residues long. Germline CDR1 and CDR2: GTSNPN and SVGIG (reference sequence). Trimming removed 1 base at V and 4 bases at J, with 19 bases between. The CDR3, as DNA: TGTGCCTGGAGTGGCGGGGCGGGGAGGGGTATCACTGAAGCTTTCTTT. Its translation: CAWSGGAGRGITEAFF.

This clone was picked up a small number of times. The J gene is TRBJ2-1, the V gene TRBV2; the match to TRBD2 covers 8 bases. CDR1 SNHLY and CDR2 FYNNEI come from the germline V gene. V gave up 3 bases and J gave up 6 bases; unmatched junction bases: 7. This CDR3 is 15 amino acids long. CDR3 DNA: TGTGCCAGCAGTGATAACGGGAGGGCCTCCAATGAGCAGTTCTTC. Translating gives CASSDNGRASNEQFF. Full variable domain (remainder filled in from reference TRBV2 and TRBJ2-1): EPEVTQTPSHQVTQMGQEVILRCVPISNHLYFYWYRQILGQKVEFLVSFYNNEISEKSEIFDDQFSVERPDGSNFTLKIRSTKLEDSAMYFCASSDNGRASNEQFFGPGTRLTVL.

This chain connects TRBV11-2 to TRBJ2-1; unclear D gene. The germline CDR1 and CDR2 sequences are SGHAT and FQNNGV. V was pared by 0 bases and J by 9 bases, with 6 bases between. The CDR3 is 12 amino acids. The CDR3 region is CASSLDLVEQFF. The CDR3, as DNA: TGTGCCAGCAGCTTAGATCTGGTTGAGCAGTTCTTC.

This rearrangement joins TRBV5-1 to TRBJ1-2; 7 bases fit TRBD1. The CDR3 consists of 14 residues. In germline, CDR1 is SGHRS, CDR2 YFSETQ. V dropped 7 bases and J dropped 7; count of bases not matched to a gene: 13. DNA for the CDR3: TGCGCCAGCCGCCTGGAAGGGGGCGAAAGTGGCTACACCTTC. Translation: CASRLEGGESGYTF.

The chain links TRBV6-1 to TRBJ2-1; a weak D match, TRBD1 (5 bases). The CDR3 has 15 residues. The V end was cut by 2 bases, the J end by 3 bases, with 11 bases between. The germline V gene encodes CDR1 MNHNS and CDR2 SASEGT. The CDR3 loop is CASSEMGQGYNEQFF. DNA of the CDR3: TGTGCCAGCAGTGAAATGGGGCAGGGCTACAATGAGCAGTTCTTC.

This clone has a handful of counts. The chain couples TRBV4-2 to TRBJ2-3, with TRBD2 matching 8 bases. Per the germline V gene, CDR1 is LGHNA and CDR2 is YNFKEQ. Germline trimming cut 5 bases from V and 6 bases from J; bases unmatched to any gene: 19. This CDR3 contains 18 residues. This CDR3 is CASSLPPRGAGGDDTQYF. DNA for the CDR3: TGTGCCAGCAGCTTGCCACCAAGGGGGGCGGGGGGCGACGATACGCAGTATTTT.

J is TRBJ2-3 and V is TRBV13, with a possible D match to TRBD2 (5 bases). With 5 bases removed from V and 0 bases from J, the gap between germline ends came to 24 bases. Germline V lookup: CDR1 PRHDT, CDR2 FYEKMQ (reference sequence). There are 19 residues in the CDR3. The CDR3 nucleotides read TGTGCCAGCAGCCCCGCTCCTCCATGGGGAGATTCTAGCACAGATACGCAGTATTTT. It codes for CASSPAPPWGDSSTDTQYF.

This chain joins TRBV6-2 or TRBV6-3 and TRBJ1-2, with D perhaps matching TRBD1 (6 bases). This CDR3 is 15 amino acids long. Trimming removed 2 bases at V and 4 bases at J, with 14 bases between. Looked up from germline, CDR1 is MNHEY and CDR2 is SVGEGT. The CDR3 protein is CASSYGQSMSYGYTF. The CDR3, as DNA: TGTGCCAGCAGTTACGGACAGTCTATGTCCTATGGCTACACCTTC.

This chain joins TRBV9 and TRBJ2-7, with D tentatively TRBD2 (7 bases). The germline CDR1 and CDR2 sequences are SGDLS and YYNGEE. The CDR3 spans 16 residues. V was trimmed by 3 bases and J by 0 bases, leaving 16 bases between them. The CDR3 region is CASSEGEGLSSYEQYF. In DNA form, the CDR3 reads TGTGCCAGCAGCGAGGGGGAGGGCCTCAGCTCCTACGAGCAGTACTTC.

With regard to this clone: Other DNA variants within this sample encode the same CDR3. The chain links TRBV28 to TRBJ2-7, with D possibly matching TRBD1 (5 bases). Between the trimmed V and J ends, which lost 3 bases and 2 bases, there was a span of 5 bases. The CDR3 runs 12 residues. In germline, CDR1 is MDHEN, CDR2 SYDVKM. The CDR3 region is CASSLTAYEQYF. For the CDR3, the DNA is TGTGCCAGCAGTTTGACAGCCTACGAGCAGTACTTC.

This sequence joins TRBV5-4 and TRBJ1-4, with a tentative D call TRBD1 (6 bases). CDR3 size: 14 residues. V lost 1 base and J lost 4, with 8 bases in between. Germline-derived CDR1 and CDR2 are SGHNT and YYREEE (reference sequence). The CDR3 here is CASSLTGINEKLFF. Written as DNA, the CDR3 is TGTGCCAGCAGCTTGACAGGGATTAATGAAAAACTGTTTTTT. The whole variable domain, filled in from reference TRBV5-4 and TRBJ1-4, reads ETGVTQSPTHLIKTRGQQVTLRCSSQSGHNTVSWYQQALGQGPQFIFQYYREEENGRGNFPPRFSGLQFPNYSSELNVNALELDDSALYLCASSLTGINEKLFFGSGTQLSVL.

The chain combines TRBV6-5 with TRBJ1-5; a weak D match, TRBD1 (5 bases). This CDR3 has 13 residues. Germline CDR1 MNHEY, CDR2 SVGAGI. The V and J ends lost 7 bases and 3 bases respectively, with 10 bases between them. The DNA of the CDR3 is TGTGCCAGCATGGTACAGGACAATCAGCCCCAGCATTTT. Translated, it gives CASMVQDNQPQHF.

About this clone: No DNA is shown, since the ends of the CDR3 on it are uncertain; the CDR3 is the one TCRdb lists. The genes are TRBV7-7 and TRBJ1-3; the table calls TRBD1, which could not be checked here. The CDR3 length is 15 residues, termini included. The germline gives CDR1 SSHAT, CDR2 FNYEAQ (reference sequence). This CDR3 reads CASSSSTGPGNTIYF.

The chain recombines TRBV10-3 with TRBJ1-5, with TRBD1 matching over 7 bases. The CDR3 consists of 14 residues. Germline trimming cut 0 bases from V and 7 bases from J; bases unmatched to any gene: 3. Germline lookup yields CDR1 ENHRY and CDR2 SYGVKD. The CDR3 loop is CAISESGGGQPQHF. The CDR3 DNA is TGTGCCATCAGTGAGTCAGGGGGCGGCCAGCCCCAGCATTTT.

This clone was picked up one time. The J gene is TRBJ2-3, the V gene TRBV29-1; no clear D gene. Looked up from germline, CDR1 is SQVTM and CDR2 is ANQGSEA. CDR3 length: 13 residues. V lost 1 base, J lost 2 bases, and 7 bases lay in between. The CDR3 sequence is CSVEGSSTDTQYF. For the CDR3, the DNA is TGCAGCGTTGAAGGCAGCTCCACAGATACGCAGTATTTT.

The chain employs TRBV10-3 and TRBJ1-2; D is unclear. The CDR3 runs to 14 residues. Per the germline V gene, CDR1 is ENHRY and CDR2 is SYGVKD. V lost 7 bases and J lost 0, with 12 bases in between. The CDR3 is CAIKEDGANYGYTF. In nucleotides, the CDR3 is TGTGCCATCAAGGAGGACGGAGCTAACTATGGCTACACCTTC.

The rearrangement uses TRBV20-1 and TRBJ2-1; 8 bases are shared with TRBD2. Germline V gives CDR1 DFQATT, CDR2 SNEGSKA (reference sequence). CDR3 length: 11 residues. V shed 1 base and J 12 bases; nucleotides not matched to a gene: 2. CDR3 sequence (DNA): TGCAGTGCTAGAGCGGGAGGGCCGCAGTTCTTC. Translating gives CSARAGGPQFF.

J is TRBJ2-5 and V is TRBV12-3 or TRBV12-4; D unresolved. V was shortened by 5 bases and J by 3 bases, with 10 bases between the two germline ends. The CDR3 covers 13 residues. The DNA of the CDR3 is TGTGCCAGCAGTCCCATAGAAAAAGAGACCCAGTACTTC. Its translation is CASSPIEKETQYF.

Only a few counts were recorded for this clone. This chain joins TRBV30 and TRBJ2-6, with D perhaps TRBD2 (5 bases). Germline loops: CDR1 GTSNPN, CDR2 SVGIG (reference sequence). V was trimmed by 6 bases and J by 0 bases, leaving 9 bases between them. The CDR3 consists of 14 residues. The CDR3 here is CACPTSSGANVLTF. The CDR3 coding sequence is TGTGCCTGCCCTACTAGCTCTGGGGCCAACGTCCTGACTTTC.

CDR3 sequence reads: CASGPGGTAFF. The CDR3 DNA reads as TGTGCTAGTGGTCCCGGGGGTACGGCTTTCTTT. The chain links TRBV12-5 to TRBJ1-1; possibly TRBD1 for D (5 bases). This CDR3 is built from 11 residues. With 5 bases removed from V and 11 bases from J, the gap between germline ends came to 12 bases. Per the germline V gene, CDR1 is LGHNT and CDR2 is FRNRAP. The entire variable domain, with the rest obtained from reference TRBV12-5 and TRBJ1-1, is as follows: DARVTQTPRHKVTEMGQEVTMRCQPILGHNTVFWYRQTMMQGLELLAYFRNRAPLDDSGMPKDRFSAEMPDATLATLKIQPSEPRDSAVYFCASGPGGTAFFGQGTRLTVV.

A single count supports this clone. This sequence joins TRBV18 and TRBJ2-4; D gene unclear. The CDR3 has 15 residues. Germline V gene lookup returns CDR1 KGHSH and CDR2 LQKENI. V gave up 6 bases and J gave up 6 bases, with 18 bases separating them. Here the CDR3 reads CASSSTSQRINIQYF. CDR3 sequence (DNA): TGTGCCAGCTCGTCTACAAGTCAGAGGATAAACATTCAGTACTTC.

The chain uses TRBV19 and TRBJ2-3, with D maybe TRBD1 (5 bases). V dropped 4 bases and J dropped 0 bases, with 14 bases sitting between them. Looked up from germline, CDR1 is LNHDA and CDR2 is SQIVND (reference sequence). The CDR3 extends over 16 amino acids. As DNA, the CDR3 is TGTGCCAGTAGTAGGTGGCAGGGTGGGAGCACAGATACGCAGTATTTT. Its translation is CASSRWQGGSTDTQYF.

The V gene is TRBV5-1, the J gene TRBJ1-1; no reliable D call. The CDR3 is made up of 13 amino acids. Looked up from germline, CDR1 is SGHRS and CDR2 is YFSETQ. V shed 2 bases and J shed 4 bases, with 9 bases lying between them. CDR3 amino acids: CASSLGWGTEAFF. The CDR3, as DNA: TGCGCCAGCAGCTTAGGATGGGGCACTGAAGCTTTCTTT.

This clone was seen a single time. The chain links TRBV30 to TRBJ2-7, with D unclear. CDR1 is GTSNPN, CDR2 SVGIG, per germline (reference sequence). This CDR3 is built from 11 residues. With 2 bases removed from V and 3 bases from J, the gap between germline ends came to 5 bases. CDR3 nucleotides: TGTGCCTGGAGTCCAGGCTACGAGCAGTACTTC. This encodes CAWSPGYEQYF. The whole variable domain, filled in from reference TRBV30 and TRBJ2-7, reads SQTIHQWPATLVQPVGSPLSLECTVEGTSNPNLYWYRQAAGRGLQLLFYSVGIGQISSEVPQNLSASRPQDRQFILSSKKLLLSDSGFYLCAWSPGYEQYFGPGTRLTVT.

V and J are TRBV15 and TRBJ2-7; D might be TRBD1 (5 bases). In germline, CDR1 is LNHNV, CDR2 YYDKDF (reference sequence). V was clipped by 3 bases and J by 7 bases, with 13 bases between them. The CDR3 totals 13 residues. CDR3 DNA: TGTGCCACCAGCAGTTCGGACAAACGGGAGCAGTACTTC. Its translation: CATSSSDKREQYF. The whole variable domain, filled in from reference TRBV15 and TRBJ2-7, reads DAMVIQNPRYQVTQFGKPVTLSCSQTLNHNVMYWYQQKSSQAPKLLFHYYDKDFNNEADTPDNFQSRRPNTSFCFLDIRSPGLGDTAMYLCATSSSDKREQYFGPGTRLTVT.